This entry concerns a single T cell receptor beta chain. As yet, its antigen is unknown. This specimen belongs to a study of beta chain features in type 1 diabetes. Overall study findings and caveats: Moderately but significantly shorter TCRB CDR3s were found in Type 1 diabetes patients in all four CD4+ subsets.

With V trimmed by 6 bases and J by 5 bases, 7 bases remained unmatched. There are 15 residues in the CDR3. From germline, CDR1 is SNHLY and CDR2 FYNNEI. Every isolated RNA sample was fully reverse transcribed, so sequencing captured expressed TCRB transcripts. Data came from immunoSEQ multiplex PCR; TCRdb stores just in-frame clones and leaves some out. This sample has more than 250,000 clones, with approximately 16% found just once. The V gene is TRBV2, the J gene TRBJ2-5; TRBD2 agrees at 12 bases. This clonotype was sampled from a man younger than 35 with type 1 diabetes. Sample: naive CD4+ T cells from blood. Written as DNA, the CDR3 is TGTGCCAGCAGCCAACTAGCGGGAGGTATTGAGACCCAGTACTTC. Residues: CASSQLAGGIETQYF.